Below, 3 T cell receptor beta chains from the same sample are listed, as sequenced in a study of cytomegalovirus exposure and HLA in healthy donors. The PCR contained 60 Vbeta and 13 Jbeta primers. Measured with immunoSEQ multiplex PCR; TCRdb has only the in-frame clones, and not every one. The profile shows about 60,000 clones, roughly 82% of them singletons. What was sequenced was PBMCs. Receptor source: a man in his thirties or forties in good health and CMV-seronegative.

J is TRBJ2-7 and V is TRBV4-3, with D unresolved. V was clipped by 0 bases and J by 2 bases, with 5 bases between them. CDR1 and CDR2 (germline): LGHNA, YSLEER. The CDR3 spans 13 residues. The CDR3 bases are TGCGCCAGCAGCCAAGATCTCCCCTACGAGCAGTACTTC. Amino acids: CASSQDLPYEQYF.

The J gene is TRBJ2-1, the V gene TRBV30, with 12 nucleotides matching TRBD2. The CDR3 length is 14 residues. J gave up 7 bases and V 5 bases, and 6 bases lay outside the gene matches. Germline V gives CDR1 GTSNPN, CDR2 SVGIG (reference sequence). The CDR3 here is CAWCTGTSGNEQFF. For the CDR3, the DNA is TGTGCCTGGTGTACCGGGACTAGCGGGAATGAGCAGTTCTTC.

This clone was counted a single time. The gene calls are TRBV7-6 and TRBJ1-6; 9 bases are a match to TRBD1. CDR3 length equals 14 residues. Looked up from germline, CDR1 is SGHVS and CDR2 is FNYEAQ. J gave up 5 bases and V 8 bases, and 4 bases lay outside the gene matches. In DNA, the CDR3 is TGTGCCAGCGGACAGGGGAACCATAATTCACCCCTCCACTTT. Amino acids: CASGQGNHNSPLHF.